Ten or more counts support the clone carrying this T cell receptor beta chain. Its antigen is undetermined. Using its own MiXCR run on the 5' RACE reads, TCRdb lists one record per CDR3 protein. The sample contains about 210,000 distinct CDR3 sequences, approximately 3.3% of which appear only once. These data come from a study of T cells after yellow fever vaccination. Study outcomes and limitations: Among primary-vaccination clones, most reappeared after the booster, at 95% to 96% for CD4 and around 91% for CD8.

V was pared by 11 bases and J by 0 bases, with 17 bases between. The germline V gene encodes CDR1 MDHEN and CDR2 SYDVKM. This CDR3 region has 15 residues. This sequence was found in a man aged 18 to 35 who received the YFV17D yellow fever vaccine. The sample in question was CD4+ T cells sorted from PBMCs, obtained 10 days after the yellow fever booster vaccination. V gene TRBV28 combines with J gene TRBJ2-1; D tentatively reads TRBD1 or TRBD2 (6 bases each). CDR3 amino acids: CALLASGASYNEQFF. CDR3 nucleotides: TGTGCCCTGCTGGCGTCGGGGGCCTCCTACAATGAGCAGTTCTTC.